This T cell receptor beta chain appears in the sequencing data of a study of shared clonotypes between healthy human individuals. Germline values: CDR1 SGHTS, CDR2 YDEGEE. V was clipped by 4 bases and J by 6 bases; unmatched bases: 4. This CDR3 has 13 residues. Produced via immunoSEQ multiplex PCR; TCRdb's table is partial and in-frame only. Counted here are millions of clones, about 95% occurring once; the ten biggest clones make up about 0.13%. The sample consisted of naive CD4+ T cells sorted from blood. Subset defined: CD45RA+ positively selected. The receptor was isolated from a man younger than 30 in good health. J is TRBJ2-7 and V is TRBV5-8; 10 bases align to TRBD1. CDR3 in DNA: TGTGCCAGCAGCCGCGACAGGGGGCTCGAGCAGTACTTC. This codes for CASSRDRGLEQYF.